Listed here are 11 T cell receptor beta chains from one sample, sequenced in a study of cytomegalovirus exposure and HLA in healthy donors (TCRdb year 2017). Receptor libraries were prepared by the immunoSEQ multiplex PCR assay. For the multiplex PCR, a mixture combining 60 forward primers for TCR Vbeta segments and 13 reverse primers for TCR Jbeta segments was used. Held by TCRdb, this immuneACCESS table contains in-frame sequences only and omits some clones. Under half of the omission traces to an unresolved V gene where checked; the cause of the rest is unknown. Across this sample there are 150,000 or so clones, with approximately 71% seen only once. The ten largest make up roughly 7.6% of the sample. Sequenced input: PBMCs. Source of these receptors: a woman aged 40 to 49 in good health and CMV-seropositive.

The chain recombines TRBV5-1 with TRBJ2-3, with a weak D call TRBD2 (6 bases). The CDR3 has 14 residues. The germline CDR1 and CDR2 sequences are SGHRS and YFSETQ. Trimming shortened V by 0 bases and J by 3 bases, and 8 bases separated the two germline ends. The CDR3 region is CASSLGLETDTQYF. The CDR3, as DNA: TGCGCCAGCAGCTTGGGACTAGAGACAGATACGCAGTATTTT. Complete variable domain (other parts from reference TRBV5-1 and TRBJ2-3): KAGVTQTPRYLIKTRGQQVTLSCSPISGHRSVSWYQQTPGQGLQFLFEYFSETQRNKGNFPGRFSGRQFSNSRSEMNVSTLELGDSALYLCASSLGLETDTQYFGPGTRLTVL.

The chain has TRBV6-1 and TRBJ2-5, with TRBD1 matching 8 bases. The assigned J gene may be wrong: the sequence end matches TRBJ2-7 better. Germline V gene data show CDR1 as MNHNS and CDR2 as SASEGT. The CDR3 has 15 amino acids. CDR3: CASSEVGRGRYEQYF. The CDR3, as DNA: TGTGCCAGCAGTGAAGTTGGCAGGGGGCGATACGAGCAGTACTTC.

J is TRBJ1-1 and V is TRBV19; D may be TRBD1 (5 bases). Germline values: CDR1 LNHDA, CDR2 SQIVND (reference sequence). Trimming took 2 bases from V and 3 from J, leaving 16 bases between them. This CDR3 region has 16 residues. The DNA for the CDR3 is TGTGCCAGTAGTATAACTGGGGGGGATTTGGACACTGAAGCTTTCTTT. Residues: CASSITGGDLDTEAFF.

The rearrangement joins TRBV7-9 to TRBJ1-1; D gene uncertain. The CDR3 loop spans 15 amino acids. Per the germline V gene, CDR1 is SEHNR and CDR2 is FQNEAQ (reference sequence). Trimming shortened V by 1 base and J by 5 bases, and 14 bases separated the two germline ends. The CDR3 reads CASSLGEQFGTEAFF. CDR3 nucleotides: TGTGCCAGCAGCTTAGGCGAACAGTTTGGAACTGAAGCTTTCTTT.

With respect to this clone: Other DNA sequences within the sample encode an identical CDR3. V and J are TRBV5-6 and TRBJ1-4, with 8 bases that match TRBD1. Trimming at V came to 0 bases and at J to 8 bases, leaving 15 bases not matched to a gene. Looked up from germline, CDR1 is SGHDT and CDR2 is YYEEEE. This CDR3 has 18 residues. The CDR3 is CASSLAGWGRGRDEKLFF. The CDR3 region has the DNA TGTGCCAGCAGCTTGGCTGGTTGGGGCAGGGGGCGTGACGAAAAACTGTTTTTT.

Notes on this clone: Additional DNA sequences in this sample encode the identical CDR3. The J gene is TRBJ2-1, the V gene TRBV28, with D possibly being TRBD1 (5 bases). In germline, CDR1 is MDHEN, CDR2 SYDVKM. CDR3 length: 14 residues. The V and J ends lost 8 bases and 1 base respectively, with 12 bases between them. CDR3 region: CASRQGGSYNEQFF. DNA for the CDR3: TGTGCCAGCCGGCAGGGTGGGTCCTACAATGAGCAGTTCTTC.

The genes are TRBV10-2 and TRBJ2-7; tentatively, D is TRBD2 (6 bases). Germline loops: CDR1 WSHSY, CDR2 SAAADI. The length of the CDR3 is 12 residues. The ends were cut back, 6 bases at V and 6 bases at J, with 12 bases in the middle. CDR3 in amino acids: CASRGRFAEQYF. In DNA form, the CDR3 reads TGCGCCAGCAGAGGGAGGTTCGCCGAGCAGTACTTC.

V usage is TRBV6-1 and J usage is TRBJ1-3, with unresolved D. CDR3 length: 14 residues. In germline, CDR1 is MNHNS, CDR2 SASEGT. The V end was cut by 3 bases, the J end by 6 bases, with 12 bases between. The CDR3 reads CASSDTAGANTIYF. Here the CDR3 DNA reads TGTGCCAGCAGTGACACAGCGGGAGCAAACACCATATATTTT.

V is TRBV7-8 and J is TRBJ2-1; D remains unclear. Trimming removed 6 bases from V and 0 bases from J, with 18 bases in between. The CDR3 is made up of 17 amino acids. In germline, CDR1 is SGHVS, CDR2 FQNEAQ. The CDR3 coding sequence is TGTGCCAGCAGTCAAGGATTCGGCTGGAGCTCCTACAATGAGCAGTTCTTC. Protein: CASSQGFGWSSYNEQFF.

This CDR3 reads CASSERAGETQYF. CDR3 bases: TGTGCCAGCAGTGAAAGGGCGGGAGAGACCCAGTACTTC. The V gene is TRBV2, the J gene TRBJ2-5; TRBD2 is a possible D gene (5 bases). The CDR3 runs 13 residues. The germline gives CDR1 SNHLY, CDR2 FYNNEI. Deletions cut 2 bases from V and 4 bases from J, with 8 bases between.

The V gene is TRBV25-1, the J gene TRBJ2-5; TRBD2 is a possible D gene (6 bases). V was cut by 1 base and J by 5 bases, with 8 bases left in between. The CDR3 consists of 13 residues. Per the germline V gene, CDR1 is MGHDK and CDR2 is SYGVNS. The CDR3 protein is CASSEWGRETQYF. CDR3 bases: TGTGCCAGCAGTGAATGGGGGAGGGAGACCCAGTACTTC. Full variable domain (rest looked up from reference TRBV25-1 and TRBJ2-5): EADIYQTPRYLVIGTGKKITLECSQTMGHDKMYWYQQDPGMELHLIHYSYGVNSTEKGDLSSESTVSRIRTEHFPLTLESARPSHTSQYLCASSEWGRETQYFGPGTRLLVL.